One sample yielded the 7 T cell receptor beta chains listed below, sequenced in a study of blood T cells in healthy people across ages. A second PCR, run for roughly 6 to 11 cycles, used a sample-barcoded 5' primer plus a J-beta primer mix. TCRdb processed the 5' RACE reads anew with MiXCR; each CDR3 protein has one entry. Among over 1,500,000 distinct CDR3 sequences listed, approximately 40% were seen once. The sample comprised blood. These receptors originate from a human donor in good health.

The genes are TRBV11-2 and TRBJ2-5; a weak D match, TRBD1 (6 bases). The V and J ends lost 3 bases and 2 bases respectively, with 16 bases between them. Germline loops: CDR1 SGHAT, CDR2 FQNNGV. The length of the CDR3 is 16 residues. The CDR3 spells CASSFTTPGTQETQYF. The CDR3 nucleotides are TGTGCCAGCAGCTTCACAACTCCCGGGACACAAGAGACCCAGTACTTC.

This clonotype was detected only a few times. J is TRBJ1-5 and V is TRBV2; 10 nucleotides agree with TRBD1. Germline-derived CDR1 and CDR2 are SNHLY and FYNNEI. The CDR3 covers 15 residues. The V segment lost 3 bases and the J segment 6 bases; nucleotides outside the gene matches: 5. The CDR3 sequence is CASSDLTGGGQPQHF. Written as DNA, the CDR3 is TGTGCCAGCAGTGACCTGACAGGGGGCGGTCAGCCCCAGCATTTT. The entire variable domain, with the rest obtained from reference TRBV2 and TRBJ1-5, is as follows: EPEVTQTPSHQVTQMGQEVILRCVPISNHLYFYWYRQILGQKVEFLVSFYNNEISEKSEIFDDQFSVERPDGSNFTLKIRSTKLEDSAMYFCASSDLTGGGQPQHFGDGTRLSIL.

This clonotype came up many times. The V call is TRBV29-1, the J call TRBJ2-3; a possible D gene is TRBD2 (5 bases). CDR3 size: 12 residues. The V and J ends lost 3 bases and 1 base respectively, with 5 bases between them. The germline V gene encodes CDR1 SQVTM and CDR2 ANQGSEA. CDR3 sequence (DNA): TGCAGCGTTGAGGAGGGCACAGATACGCAGTATTTT. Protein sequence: CSVEEGTDTQYF.

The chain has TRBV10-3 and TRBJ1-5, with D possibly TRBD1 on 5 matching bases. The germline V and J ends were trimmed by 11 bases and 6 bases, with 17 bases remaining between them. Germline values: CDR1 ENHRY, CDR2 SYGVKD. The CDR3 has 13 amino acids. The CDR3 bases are TGTGCCTCGGGGTTGGGGGAGGGTCAGCCCCAGCATTTT. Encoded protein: CASGLGEGQPQHF.

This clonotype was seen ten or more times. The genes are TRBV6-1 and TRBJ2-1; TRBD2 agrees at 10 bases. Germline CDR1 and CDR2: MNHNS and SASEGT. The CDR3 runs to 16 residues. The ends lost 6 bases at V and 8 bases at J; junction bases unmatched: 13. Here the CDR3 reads CASSPLASGGPDEQFF. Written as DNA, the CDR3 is TGTGCCAGCAGCCCCCTGGCTAGCGGGGGACCGGATGAGCAGTTCTTC.

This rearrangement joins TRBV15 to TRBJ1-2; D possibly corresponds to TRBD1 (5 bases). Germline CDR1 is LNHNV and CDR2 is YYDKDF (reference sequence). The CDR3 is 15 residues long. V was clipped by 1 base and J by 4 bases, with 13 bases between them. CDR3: CATSRGQWDVYGYTF. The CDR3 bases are TGTGCCACCAGCAGAGGTCAATGGGACGTCTATGGCTACACCTTC.

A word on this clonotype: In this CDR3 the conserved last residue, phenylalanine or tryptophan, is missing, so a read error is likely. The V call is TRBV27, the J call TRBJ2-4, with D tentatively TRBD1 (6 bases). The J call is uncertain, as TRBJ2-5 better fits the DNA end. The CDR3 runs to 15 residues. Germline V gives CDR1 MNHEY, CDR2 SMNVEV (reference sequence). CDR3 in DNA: TGTGCCAGCAGTCTTACTCAGGGGTTTCTGGAGACCCAGTACGTC. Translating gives CASSLTQGFLETQYV.